One T cell receptor beta chain is described in this entry. Antigen specificity is unknown. This specimen comes from a study of T cell repertoires in cytomegalovirus infection. Study background: CMV infection plus the matching HLA type was flagged by public TCR beta signatures.

The trim removed 5 bases at V and 5 bases at J, leaving 2 bases unmatched. The CDR3 runs to 13 residues. CDR1 and CDR2 (germline): DFQATT, SNEGSKA (reference sequence). Whole-study findings and limits: Clonotype analysis showed dominance of the ex vivo response by HLA-C-restricted CMV-specific TCR beta clonotypes.

TCRdb independently ran MiXCR on the reads; one entry per CDR3 protein. The data contain 250,000 to 300,000 distinct CDR3 sequences, approximately 9% of them singletons. The clonotype was recovered from a human donor in good health (CMV status not recorded). Some clones in this sample may be carry-over from other donors' samples. Sequencing was performed on PBMCs. The chain uses TRBV20-1 and TRBJ2-1; 11 bases match TRBD2. CDR3 sequence (DNA): TGCAGTGCTGGGACTAGCGGAAACAATGAGCAGTTCTTC. As protein: CSAGTSGNNEQFF.